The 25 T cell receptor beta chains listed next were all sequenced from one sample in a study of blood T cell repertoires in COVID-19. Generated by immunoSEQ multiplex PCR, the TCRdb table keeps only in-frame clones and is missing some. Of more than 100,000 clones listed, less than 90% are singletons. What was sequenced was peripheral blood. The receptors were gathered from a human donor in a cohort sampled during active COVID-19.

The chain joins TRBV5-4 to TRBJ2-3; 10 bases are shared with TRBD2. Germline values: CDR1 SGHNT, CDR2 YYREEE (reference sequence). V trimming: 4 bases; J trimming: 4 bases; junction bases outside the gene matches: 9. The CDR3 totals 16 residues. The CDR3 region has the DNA TGTGCCAGCAGCCAACTAGCGGGGTGGGGGGCAGATACGCAGTATTTT. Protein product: CASSQLAGWGADTQYF.

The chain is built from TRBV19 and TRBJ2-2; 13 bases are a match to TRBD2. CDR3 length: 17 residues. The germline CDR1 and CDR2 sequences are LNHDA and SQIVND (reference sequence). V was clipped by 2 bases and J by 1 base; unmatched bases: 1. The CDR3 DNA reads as TGTGCCAGTAGTATAACTAGCGGGGGGGAGAACACCGGGGAGCTGTTTTTT. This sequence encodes CASSITSGGENTGELFF.

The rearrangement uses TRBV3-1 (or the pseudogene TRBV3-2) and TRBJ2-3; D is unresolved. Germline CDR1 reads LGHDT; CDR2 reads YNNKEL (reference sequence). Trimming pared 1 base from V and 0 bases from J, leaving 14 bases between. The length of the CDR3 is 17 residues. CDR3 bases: TGTGCCAGCAGCCAAGCCATGTACGGAGTGAGCACAGATACGCAGTATTTT. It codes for CASSQAMYGVSTDTQYF.

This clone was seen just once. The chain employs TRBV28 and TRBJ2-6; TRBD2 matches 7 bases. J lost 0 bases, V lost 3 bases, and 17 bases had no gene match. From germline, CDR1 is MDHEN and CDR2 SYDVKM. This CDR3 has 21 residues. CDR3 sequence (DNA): TGTGCCAGCAGTTTCTGGGATTCGGGGGAGGGCCTTATCTCTGGGGCCAACGTCCTGACTTTC. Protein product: CASSFWDSGEGLISGANVLTF.

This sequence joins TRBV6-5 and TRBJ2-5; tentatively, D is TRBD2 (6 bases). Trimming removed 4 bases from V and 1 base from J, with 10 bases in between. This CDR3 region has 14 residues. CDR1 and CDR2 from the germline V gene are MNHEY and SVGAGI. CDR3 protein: CASSSSGSQETQYF. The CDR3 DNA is TGTGCCAGCAGTTCGTCCGGGAGCCAAGAGACCCAGTACTTC.

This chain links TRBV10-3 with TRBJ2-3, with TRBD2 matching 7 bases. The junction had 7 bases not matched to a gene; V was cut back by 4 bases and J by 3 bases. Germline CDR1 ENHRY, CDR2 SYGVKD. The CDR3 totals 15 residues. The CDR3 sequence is CAISGSRGETDTQYF. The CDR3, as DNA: TGTGCCATCAGTGGATCCCGGGGGGAGACAGATACGCAGTATTTT.

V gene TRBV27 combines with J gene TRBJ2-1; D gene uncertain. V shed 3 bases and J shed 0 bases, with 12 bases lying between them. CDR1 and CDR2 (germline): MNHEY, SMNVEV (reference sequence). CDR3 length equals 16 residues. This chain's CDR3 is CASSLVSTGSYNEQFF. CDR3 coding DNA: TGTGCCAGCAGTTTGGTATCTACTGGCTCCTACAATGAGCAGTTCTTC.

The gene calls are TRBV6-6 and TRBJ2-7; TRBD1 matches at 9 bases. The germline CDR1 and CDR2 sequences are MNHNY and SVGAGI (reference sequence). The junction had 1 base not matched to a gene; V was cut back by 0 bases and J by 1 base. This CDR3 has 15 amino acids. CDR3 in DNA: TGTGCCAGCAGTTACTCGACAGGGGGATCCTACGAGCAGTACTTC. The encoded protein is CASSYSTGGSYEQYF.

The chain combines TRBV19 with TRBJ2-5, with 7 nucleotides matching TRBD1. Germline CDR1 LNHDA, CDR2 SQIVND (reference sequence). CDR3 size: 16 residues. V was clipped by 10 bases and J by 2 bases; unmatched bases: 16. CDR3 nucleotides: TGTGCCACAAACAAAGGGGGCCCCCGATCGCAAGAGACCCAGTACTTC. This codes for CATNKGGPRSQETQYF.

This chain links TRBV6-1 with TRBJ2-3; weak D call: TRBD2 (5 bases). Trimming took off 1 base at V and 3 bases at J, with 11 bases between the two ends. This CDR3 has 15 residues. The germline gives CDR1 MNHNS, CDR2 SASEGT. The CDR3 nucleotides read TGTGCCAGCAGTGAAGGCGGGCGGCGGACAGATACGCAGTATTTT. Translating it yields CASSEGGRRTDTQYF.

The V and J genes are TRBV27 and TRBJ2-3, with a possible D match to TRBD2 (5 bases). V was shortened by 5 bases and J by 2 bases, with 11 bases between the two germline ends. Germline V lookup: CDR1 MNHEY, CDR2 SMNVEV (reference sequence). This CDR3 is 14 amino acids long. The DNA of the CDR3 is TGTGCCAGCAGTAGGGAGTTCTTCACAGATACGCAGTATTTT. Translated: CASSREFFTDTQYF.

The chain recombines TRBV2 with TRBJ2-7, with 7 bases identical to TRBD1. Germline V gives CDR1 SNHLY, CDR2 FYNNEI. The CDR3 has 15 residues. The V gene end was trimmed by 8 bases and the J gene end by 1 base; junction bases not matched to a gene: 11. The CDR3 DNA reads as TGTGCCAGCCTTACAGGGGACCCACCTTCCTACGAGCAGTACTTC. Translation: CASLTGDPPSYEQYF.

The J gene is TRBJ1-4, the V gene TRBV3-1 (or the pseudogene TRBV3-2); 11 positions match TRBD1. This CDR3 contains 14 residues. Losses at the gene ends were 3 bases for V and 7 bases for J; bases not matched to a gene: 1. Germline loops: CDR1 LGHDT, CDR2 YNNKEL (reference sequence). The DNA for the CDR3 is TGTGCCAGCAGCCAGGGGACAGGGGGTGAAAAACTGTTTTTT. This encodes CASSQGTGGEKLFF.

CDR3 sequence reads: CASSKDREVSGYTF. CDR3 nucleotides: TGTGCCAGCAGCAAAGACAGGGAGGTTTCAGGCTACACCTTC. The rearrangement joins TRBV7-2 to TRBJ1-2; 7 bases agree with TRBD1. The CDR3 runs 14 residues. The germline V gene encodes CDR1 SGHTA and CDR2 FQGNSA. V dropped 5 bases and J dropped 8; count of bases not matched to a gene: 11. The whole variable domain, filled in from reference TRBV7-2 and TRBJ1-2, reads GAGVSQSPSNKVTEKGKDVELRCDPISGHTALYWYRQSLGQGLEFLIYFQGNSAPDKSGLPSDRFSAERTGGSVSTLTIQRTQQEDSAVYLCASSKDREVSGYTFGSGTRLTVV.

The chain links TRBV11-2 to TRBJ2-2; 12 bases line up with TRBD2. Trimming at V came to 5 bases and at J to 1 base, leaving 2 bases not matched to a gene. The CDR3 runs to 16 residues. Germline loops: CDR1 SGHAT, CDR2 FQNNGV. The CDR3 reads CASSRGLAGNTGELFF. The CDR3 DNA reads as TGTGCCAGCAGCCGGGGACTAGCGGGGAACACCGGGGAGCTGTTTTTT. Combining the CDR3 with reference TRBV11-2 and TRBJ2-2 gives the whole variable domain EAGVAQSPRYKIIEKRQSVAFWCNPISGHATLYWYQQILGQGPKLLIQFQNNGVVDDSQLPKDRFSAERLKGVDSTLKIQPAKLEDSAVYLCASSRGLAGNTGELFFGEGSRLTVL.

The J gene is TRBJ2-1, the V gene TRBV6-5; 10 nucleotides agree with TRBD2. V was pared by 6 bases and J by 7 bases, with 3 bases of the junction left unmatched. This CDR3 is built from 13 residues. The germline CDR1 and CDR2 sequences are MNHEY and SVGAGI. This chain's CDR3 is CASSPTSGNEQFF. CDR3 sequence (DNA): TGTGCCAGCAGCCCGACTAGCGGGAATGAGCAGTTCTTC.

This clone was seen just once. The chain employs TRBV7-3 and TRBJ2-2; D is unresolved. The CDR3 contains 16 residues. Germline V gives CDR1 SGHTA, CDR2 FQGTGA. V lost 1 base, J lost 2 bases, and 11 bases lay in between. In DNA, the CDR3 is TGTGCCAGCAGCTTAAATGGCGGAACAAACACCGGGGAGCTGTTTTTT. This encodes CASSLNGGTNTGELFF.

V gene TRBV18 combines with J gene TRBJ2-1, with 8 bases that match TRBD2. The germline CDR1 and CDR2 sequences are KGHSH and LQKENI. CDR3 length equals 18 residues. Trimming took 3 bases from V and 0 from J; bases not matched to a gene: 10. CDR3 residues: CASSPSGNPPSSYNEQFF. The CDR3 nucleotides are TGTGCCAGCTCACCTAGCGGGAATCCTCCGAGCTCCTACAATGAGCAGTTCTTC.

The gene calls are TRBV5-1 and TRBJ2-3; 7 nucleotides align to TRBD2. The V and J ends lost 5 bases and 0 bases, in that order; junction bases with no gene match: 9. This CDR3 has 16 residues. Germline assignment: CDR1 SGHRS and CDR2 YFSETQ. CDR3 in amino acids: CASSWSRAGSTDTQYF. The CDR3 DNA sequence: TGCGCCAGCAGTTGGAGCCGAGCGGGAAGCACAGATACGCAGTATTTT.

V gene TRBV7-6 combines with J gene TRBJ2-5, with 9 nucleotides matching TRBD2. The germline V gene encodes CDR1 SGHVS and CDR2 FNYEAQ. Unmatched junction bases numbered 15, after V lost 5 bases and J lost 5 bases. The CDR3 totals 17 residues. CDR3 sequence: CASSPRRAGGFGETQYF. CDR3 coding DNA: TGTGCCAGCAGCCCCCGACGAGCGGGAGGTTTTGGGGAGACCCAGTACTTC.

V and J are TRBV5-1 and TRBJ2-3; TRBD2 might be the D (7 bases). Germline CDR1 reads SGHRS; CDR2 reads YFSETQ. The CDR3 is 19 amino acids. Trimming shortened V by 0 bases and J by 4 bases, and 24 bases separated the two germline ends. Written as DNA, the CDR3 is TGCGCCAGCAGCTTGGAGCCCTTGGGGGGCGGGAGCTTTGCAGATACGCAGTATTTT. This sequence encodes CASSLEPLGGGSFADTQYF. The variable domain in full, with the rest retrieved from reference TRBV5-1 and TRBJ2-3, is KAGVTQTPRYLIKTRGQQVTLSCSPISGHRSVSWYQQTPGQGLQFLFEYFSETQRNKGNFPGRFSGRQFSNSRSEMNVSTLELGDSALYLCASSLEPLGGGSFADTQYFGPGTRLTVL.

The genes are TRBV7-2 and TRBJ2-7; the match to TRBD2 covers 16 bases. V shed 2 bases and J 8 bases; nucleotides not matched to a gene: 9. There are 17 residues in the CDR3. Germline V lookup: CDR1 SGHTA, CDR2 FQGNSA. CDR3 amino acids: CASSLPAGTSGGAQQYF. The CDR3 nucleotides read TGTGCCAGCAGCTTACCGGCCGGGACTAGCGGGGGGGCCCAGCAGTACTTC. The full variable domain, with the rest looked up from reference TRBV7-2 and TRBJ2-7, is GAGVSQSPSNKVTEKGKDVELRCDPISGHTALYWYRQSLGQGLEFLIYFQGNSAPDKSGLPSDRFSAERTGGSVSTLTIQRTQQEDSAVYLCASSLPAGTSGGAQQYFGPGTRLTVT.

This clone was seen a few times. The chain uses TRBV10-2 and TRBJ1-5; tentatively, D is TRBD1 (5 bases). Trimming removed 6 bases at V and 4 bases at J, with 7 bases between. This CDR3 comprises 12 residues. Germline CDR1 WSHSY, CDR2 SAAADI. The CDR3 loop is CASRGGNQPQHF. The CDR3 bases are TGCGCCAGCAGGGGGGGGAATCAGCCCCAGCATTTT.

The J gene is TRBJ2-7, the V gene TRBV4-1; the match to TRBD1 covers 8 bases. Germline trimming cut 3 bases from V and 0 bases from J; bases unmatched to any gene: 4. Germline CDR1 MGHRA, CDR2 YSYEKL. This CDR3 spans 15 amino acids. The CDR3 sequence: CASSQGQETSYEQYF. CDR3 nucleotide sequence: TGCGCCAGCAGCCAGGGACAGGAGACCTCCTACGAGCAGTACTTC.

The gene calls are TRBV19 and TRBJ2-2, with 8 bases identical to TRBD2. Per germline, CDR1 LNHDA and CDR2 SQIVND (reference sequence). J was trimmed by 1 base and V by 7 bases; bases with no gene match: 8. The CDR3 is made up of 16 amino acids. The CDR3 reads CASNRWLAGNTGELFF. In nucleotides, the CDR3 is TGTGCCAGTAATAGGTGGCTAGCGGGGAACACCGGGGAGCTGTTTTTT.